Only a few counts were recorded for the clone carrying this T cell receptor beta chain. Its specificity is unknown. The data originate from a study of cytomegalovirus exposure and HLA in healthy donors. The CDR3 is 15 residues long. From germline, CDR1 is SGHAT and CDR2 FQDESV (reference sequence). V lost 4 bases and J 3 bases, leaving 15 bases between the germline ends. General observations from the study: The study designated fewer than 200 TCR beta chains cytomegalovirus-associated.

The primer mix had 60 Vbeta and 13 Jbeta primers. The data were produced by immunoSEQ multiplex PCR, yet TCRdb's version contains in-frame clones alone and is incomplete. The sample contains roughly 120,000 clones, roughly 82% of which appear only once. Sequencing was performed on PBMCs. The receptor's source is a male donor in good health and CMV-seropositive. V usage is TRBV11-1 and J usage is TRBJ1-2, with a weak D call TRBD1 (5 bases). The chain's CDR3 is CASSWGFGRDYGYTF. DNA for the CDR3: TGTGCCAGCAGCTGGGGCTTCGGCAGGGACTATGGCTACACCTTC.